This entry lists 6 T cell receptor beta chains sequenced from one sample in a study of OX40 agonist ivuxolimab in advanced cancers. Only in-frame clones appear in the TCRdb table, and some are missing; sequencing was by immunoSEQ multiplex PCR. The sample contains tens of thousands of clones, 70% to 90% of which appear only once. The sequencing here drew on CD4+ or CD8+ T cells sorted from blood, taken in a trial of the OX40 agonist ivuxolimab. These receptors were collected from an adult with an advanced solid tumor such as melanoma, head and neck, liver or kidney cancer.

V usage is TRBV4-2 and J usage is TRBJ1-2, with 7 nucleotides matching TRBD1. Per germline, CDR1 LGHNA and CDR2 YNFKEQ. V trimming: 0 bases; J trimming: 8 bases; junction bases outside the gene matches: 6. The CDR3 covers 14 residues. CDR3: CASSQDRQGGGYTF. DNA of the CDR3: TGTGCCAGCAGCCAAGATCGACAGGGTGGCGGCTACACCTTC.

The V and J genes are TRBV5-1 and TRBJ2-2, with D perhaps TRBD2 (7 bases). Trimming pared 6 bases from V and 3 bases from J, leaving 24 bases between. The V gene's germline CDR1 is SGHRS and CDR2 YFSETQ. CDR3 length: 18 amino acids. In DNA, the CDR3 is TGCGCCAGCACCCTCCCCAGTGGGGGGGCCGGGGACACCGGGGAGCTGTTTTTT. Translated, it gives CASTLPSGGAGDTGELFF. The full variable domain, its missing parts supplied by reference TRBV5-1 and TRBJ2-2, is KAGVTQTPRYLIKTRGQQVTLSCSPISGHRSVSWYQQTPGQGLQFLFEYFSETQRNKGNFPGRFSGRQFSNSRSEMNVSTLELGDSALYLCASTLPSGGAGDTGELFFGEGSRLTVL.

The CDR3 nucleotides are TGTGCCAGCACCAAAGGGACTTATTACGAGCAGTACTTC. Its translation: CASTKGTYYEQYF. The chain joins TRBV6-6 to TRBJ2-7; D may be TRBD2 (6 bases). This CDR3 spans 13 amino acids. Germline V gene sequence: CDR1 MNHNY, CDR2 SVGAGI (reference sequence). Between the trimmed V and J ends, which lost 7 bases and 4 bases, there was a span of 14 bases.

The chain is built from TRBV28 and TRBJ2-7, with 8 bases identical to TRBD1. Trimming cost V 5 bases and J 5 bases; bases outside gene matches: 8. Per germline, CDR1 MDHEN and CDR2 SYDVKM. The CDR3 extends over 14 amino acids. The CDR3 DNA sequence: TGTGCCAGCAGTCAACCGGACAGGGACCACGAGCAGTACTTC. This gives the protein CASSQPDRDHEQYF.

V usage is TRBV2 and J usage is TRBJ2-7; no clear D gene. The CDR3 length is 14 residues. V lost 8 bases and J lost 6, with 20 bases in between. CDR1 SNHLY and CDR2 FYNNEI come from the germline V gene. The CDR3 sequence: CASLPSRAEVEQYF. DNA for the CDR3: TGTGCCAGCCTCCCTTCCCGAGCTGAGGTCGAGCAGTACTTC.

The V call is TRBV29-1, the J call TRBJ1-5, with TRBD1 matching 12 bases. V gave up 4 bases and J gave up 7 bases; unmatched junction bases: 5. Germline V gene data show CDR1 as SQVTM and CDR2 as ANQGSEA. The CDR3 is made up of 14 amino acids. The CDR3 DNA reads TGCAGCGTTGGCGGGACAGGGGGCGGGCAGCCCCAGCATTTT. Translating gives CSVGGTGGGQPQHF.